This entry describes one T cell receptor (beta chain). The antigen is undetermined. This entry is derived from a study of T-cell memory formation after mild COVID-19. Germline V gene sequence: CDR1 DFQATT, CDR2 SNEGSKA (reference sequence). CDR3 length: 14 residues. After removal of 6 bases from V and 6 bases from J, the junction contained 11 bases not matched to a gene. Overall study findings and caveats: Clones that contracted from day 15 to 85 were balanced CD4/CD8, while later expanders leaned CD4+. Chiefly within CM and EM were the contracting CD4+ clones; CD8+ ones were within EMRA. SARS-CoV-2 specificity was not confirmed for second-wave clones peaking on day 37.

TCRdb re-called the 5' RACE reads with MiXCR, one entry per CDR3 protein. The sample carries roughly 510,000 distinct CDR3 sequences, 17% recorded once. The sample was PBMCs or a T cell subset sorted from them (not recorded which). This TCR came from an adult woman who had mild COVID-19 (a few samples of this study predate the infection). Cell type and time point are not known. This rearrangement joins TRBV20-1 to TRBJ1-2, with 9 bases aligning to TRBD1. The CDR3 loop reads CSATLQGAMHGYTF. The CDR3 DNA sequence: TGCAGTGCCACGTTACAGGGGGCGATGCATGGCTACACCTTC.